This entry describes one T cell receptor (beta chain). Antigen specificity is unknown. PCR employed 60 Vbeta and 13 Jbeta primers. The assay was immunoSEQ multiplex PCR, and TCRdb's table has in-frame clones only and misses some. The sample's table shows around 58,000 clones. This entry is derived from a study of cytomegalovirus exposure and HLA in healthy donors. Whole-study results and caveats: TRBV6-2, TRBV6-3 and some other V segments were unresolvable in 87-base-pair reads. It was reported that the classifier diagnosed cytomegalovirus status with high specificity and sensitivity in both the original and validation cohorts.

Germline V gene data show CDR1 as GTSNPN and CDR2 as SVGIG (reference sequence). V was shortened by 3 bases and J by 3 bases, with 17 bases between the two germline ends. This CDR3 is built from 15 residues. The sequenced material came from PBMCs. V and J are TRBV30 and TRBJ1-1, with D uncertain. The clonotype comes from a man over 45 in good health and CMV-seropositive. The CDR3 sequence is CAWSKSPGLHTEAFF. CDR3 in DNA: TGTGCCTGGAGCAAATCCCCAGGCCTTCACACTGAAGCTTTCTTT.